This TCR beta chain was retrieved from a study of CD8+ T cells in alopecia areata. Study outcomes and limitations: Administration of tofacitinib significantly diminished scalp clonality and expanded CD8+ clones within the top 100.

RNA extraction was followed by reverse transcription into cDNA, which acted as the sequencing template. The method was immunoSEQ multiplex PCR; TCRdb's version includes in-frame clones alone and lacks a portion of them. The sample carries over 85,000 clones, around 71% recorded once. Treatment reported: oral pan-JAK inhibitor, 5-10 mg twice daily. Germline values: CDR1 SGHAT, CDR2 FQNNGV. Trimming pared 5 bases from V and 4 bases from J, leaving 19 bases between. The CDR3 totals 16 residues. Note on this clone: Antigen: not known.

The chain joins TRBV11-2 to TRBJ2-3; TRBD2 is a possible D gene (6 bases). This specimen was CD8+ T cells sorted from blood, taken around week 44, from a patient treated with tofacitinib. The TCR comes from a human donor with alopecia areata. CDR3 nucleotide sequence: TGTGCCAGCAGCCCTAGCGTACTCGTGGTCCCAGATACGCAGTATTTT. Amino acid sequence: CASSPSVLVVPDTQYF. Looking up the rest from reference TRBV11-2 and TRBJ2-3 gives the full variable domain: EAGVAQSPRYKIIEKRQSVAFWCNPISGHATLYWYQQILGQGPKLLIQFQNNGVVDDSQLPKDRFSAERLKGVDSTLKIQPAKLEDSAVYLCASSPSVLVVPDTQYFGPGTRLTVL.